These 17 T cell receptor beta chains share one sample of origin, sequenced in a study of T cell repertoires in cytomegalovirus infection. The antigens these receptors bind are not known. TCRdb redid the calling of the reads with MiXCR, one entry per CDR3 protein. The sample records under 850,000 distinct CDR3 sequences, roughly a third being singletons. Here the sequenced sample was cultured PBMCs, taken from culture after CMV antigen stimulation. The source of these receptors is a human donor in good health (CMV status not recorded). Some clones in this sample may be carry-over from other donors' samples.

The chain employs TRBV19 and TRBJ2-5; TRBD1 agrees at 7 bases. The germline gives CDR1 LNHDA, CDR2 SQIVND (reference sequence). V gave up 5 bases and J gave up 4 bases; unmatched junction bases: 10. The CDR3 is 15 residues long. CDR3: CASSVGQAGGETQYF. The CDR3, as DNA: TGTGCCAGTAGTGTAGGACAGGCTGGAGGAGAGACCCAGTACTTC.

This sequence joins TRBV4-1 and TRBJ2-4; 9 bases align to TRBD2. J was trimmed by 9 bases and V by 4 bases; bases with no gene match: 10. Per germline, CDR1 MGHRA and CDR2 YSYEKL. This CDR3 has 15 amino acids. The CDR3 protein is CASSRLSETSGIQYF. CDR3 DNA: TGCGCCAGCAGCCGACTCTCGGAGACTAGCGGCATTCAGTACTTC.

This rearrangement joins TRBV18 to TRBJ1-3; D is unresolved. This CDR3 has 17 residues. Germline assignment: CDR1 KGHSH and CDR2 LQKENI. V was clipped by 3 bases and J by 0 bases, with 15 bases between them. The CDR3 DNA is TGTGCCAGCTCACCCCGACGGGGTGCAGACTCTGGAAACACCATATATTTT. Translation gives CASSPRRGADSGNTIYF.

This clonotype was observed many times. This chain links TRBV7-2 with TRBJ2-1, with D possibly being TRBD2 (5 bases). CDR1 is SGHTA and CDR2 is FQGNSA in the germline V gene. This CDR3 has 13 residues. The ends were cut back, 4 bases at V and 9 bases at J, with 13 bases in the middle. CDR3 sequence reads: CASSSRNAGEQFF. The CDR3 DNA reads TGTGCCAGCAGCTCCCGTAATGCGGGTGAGCAGTTCTTC. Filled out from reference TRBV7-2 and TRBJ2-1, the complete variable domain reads GAGVSQSPSNKVTEKGKDVELRCDPISGHTALYWYRQSLGQGLEFLIYFQGNSAPDKSGLPSDRFSAERTGGSVSTLTIQRTQQEDSAVYLCASSSRNAGEQFFGPGTRLTVL.

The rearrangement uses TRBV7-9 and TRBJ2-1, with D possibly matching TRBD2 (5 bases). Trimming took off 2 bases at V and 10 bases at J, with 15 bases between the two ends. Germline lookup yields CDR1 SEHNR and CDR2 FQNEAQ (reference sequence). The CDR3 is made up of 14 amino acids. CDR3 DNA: TGTGCCAGCAGCTTATCCGGACTTACCCCCGAGCAGTTCTTC. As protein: CASSLSGLTPEQFF.

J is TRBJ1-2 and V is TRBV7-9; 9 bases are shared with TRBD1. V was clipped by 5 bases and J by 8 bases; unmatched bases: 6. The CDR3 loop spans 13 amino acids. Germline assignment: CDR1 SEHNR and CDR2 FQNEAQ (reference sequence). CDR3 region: CASSDNRGQGYTF. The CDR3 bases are TGTGCCAGCAGCGATAACAGGGGGCAGGGCTACACCTTC.

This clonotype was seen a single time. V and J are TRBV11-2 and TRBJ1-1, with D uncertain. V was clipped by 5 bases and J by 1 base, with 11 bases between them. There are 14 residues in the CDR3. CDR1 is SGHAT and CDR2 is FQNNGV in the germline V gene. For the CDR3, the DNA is TGTGCCAGCAGCCGCGGACTGACGAACACTGAAGCTTTCTTT. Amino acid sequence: CASSRGLTNTEAFF.

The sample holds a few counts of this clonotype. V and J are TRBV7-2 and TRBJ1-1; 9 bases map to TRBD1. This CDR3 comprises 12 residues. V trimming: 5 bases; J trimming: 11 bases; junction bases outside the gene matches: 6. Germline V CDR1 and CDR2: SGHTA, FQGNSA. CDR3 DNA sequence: TGTGCCAGCAGCCCCGGACAGGGGACTGCTTTCTTT. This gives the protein CASSPGQGTAFF.

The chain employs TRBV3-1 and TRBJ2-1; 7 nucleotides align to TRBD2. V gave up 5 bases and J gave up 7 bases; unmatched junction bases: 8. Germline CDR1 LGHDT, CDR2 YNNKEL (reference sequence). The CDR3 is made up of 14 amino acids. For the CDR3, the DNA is TGTGCCAGCAGCTCTAGCGGAAAAGCGAATGAGCAGTTCTTC. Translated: CASSSSGKANEQFF.

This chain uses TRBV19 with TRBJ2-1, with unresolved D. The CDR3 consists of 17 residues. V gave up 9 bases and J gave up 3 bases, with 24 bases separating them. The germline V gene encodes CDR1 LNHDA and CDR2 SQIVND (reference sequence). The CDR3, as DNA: TGTGCCAGCACCATGGGAACCCCGGATTCGATCTACAATGAGCAGTTCTTC. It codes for CASTMGTPDSIYNEQFF.

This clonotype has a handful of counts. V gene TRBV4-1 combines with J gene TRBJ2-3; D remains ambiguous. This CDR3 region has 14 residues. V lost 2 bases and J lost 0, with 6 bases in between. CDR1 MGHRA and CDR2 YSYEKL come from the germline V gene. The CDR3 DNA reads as TGCGCCAGCAGCCAACTAACTAGCACAGATACGCAGTATTTT. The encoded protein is CASSQLTSTDTQYF.

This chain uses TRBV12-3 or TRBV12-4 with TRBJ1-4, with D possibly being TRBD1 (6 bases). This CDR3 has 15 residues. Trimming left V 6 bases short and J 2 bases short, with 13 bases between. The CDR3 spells CASRVGQSTNEKLFF. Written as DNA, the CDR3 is TGTGCCAGCAGAGTCGGACAGAGCACTAATGAAAAACTGTTTTTT.

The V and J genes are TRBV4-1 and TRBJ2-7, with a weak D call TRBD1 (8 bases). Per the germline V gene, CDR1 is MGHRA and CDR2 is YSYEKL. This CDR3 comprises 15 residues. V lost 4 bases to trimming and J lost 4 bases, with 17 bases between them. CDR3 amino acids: CASSPGQGGGYEQYF. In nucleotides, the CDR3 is TGCGCCAGCAGCCCTGGACAGGGAGGGGGATACGAGCAGTACTTC.

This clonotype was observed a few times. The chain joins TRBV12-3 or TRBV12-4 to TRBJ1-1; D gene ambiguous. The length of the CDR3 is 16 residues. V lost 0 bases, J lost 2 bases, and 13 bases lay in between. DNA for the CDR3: TGTGCCAGCAGTTTAGCGGGCGGGAGGGTCAACACTGAAGCTTTCTTT. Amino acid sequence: CASSLAGGRVNTEAFF.

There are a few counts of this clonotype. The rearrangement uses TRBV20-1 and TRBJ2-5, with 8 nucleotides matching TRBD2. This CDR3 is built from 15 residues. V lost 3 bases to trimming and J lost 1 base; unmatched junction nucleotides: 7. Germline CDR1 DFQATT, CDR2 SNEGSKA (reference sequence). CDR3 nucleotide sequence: TGCAGTGCTAGTCCGCGGGGGGCCACCCAAGAGACCCAGTACTTC. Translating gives CSASPRGATQETQYF.

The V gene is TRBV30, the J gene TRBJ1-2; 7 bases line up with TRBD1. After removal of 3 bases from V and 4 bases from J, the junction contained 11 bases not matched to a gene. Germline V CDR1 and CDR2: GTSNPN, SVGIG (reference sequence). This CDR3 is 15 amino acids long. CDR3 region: CAWSGVPWDSYGYTF. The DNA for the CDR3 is TGTGCCTGGAGCGGGGTCCCTTGGGACAGCTATGGCTACACCTTC.

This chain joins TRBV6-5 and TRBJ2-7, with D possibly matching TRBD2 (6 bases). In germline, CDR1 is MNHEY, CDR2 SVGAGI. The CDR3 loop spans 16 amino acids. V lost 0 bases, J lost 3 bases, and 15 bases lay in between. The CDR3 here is CASSYSLLAPDYEQYF. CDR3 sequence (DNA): TGTGCCAGCAGTTACTCGCTCCTAGCGCCAGACTACGAGCAGTACTTC.